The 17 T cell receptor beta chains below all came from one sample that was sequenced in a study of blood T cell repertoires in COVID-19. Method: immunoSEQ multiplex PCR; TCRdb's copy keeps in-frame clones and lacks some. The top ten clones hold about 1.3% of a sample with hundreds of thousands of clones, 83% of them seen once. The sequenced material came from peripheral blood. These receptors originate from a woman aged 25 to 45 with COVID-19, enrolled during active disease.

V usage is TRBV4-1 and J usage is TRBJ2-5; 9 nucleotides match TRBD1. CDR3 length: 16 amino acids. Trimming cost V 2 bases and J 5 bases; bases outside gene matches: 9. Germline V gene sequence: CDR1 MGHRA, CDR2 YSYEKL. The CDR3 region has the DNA TGCGCCAGCAGCCAACGCCTGACAGGGGGAATGGAGACCCAGTACTTC. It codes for CASSQRLTGGMETQYF.

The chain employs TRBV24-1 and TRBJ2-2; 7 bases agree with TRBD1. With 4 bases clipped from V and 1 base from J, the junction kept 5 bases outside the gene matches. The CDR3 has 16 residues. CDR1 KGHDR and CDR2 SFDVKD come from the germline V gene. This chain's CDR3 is CATSDRQGGNTGELFF. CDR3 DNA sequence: TGTGCCACCAGTGACCGACAGGGTGGGAACACCGGGGAGCTGTTTTTT.

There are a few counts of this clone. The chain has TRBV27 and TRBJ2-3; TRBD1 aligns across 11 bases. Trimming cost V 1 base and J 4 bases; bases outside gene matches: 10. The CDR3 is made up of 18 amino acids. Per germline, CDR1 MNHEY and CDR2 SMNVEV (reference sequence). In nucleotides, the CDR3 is TGTGCCAGCAGTTTATACGGAACCGGACAGGGGGCATCAGATACGCAGTATTTT. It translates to CASSLYGTGQGASDTQYF.

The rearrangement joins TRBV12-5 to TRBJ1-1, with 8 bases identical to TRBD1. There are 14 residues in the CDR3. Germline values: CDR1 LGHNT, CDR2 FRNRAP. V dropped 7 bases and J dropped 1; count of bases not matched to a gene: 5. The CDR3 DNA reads TGTGCTAGTGCCCTACAGGGGGGGAACACTGAAGCTTTCTTT. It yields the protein CASALQGGNTEAFF. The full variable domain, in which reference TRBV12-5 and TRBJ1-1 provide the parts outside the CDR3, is DARVTQTPRHKVTEMGQEVTMRCQPILGHNTVFWYRQTMMQGLELLAYFRNRAPLDDSGMPKDRFSAEMPDATLATLKIQPSEPRDSAVYFCASALQGGNTEAFFGQGTRLTVV.

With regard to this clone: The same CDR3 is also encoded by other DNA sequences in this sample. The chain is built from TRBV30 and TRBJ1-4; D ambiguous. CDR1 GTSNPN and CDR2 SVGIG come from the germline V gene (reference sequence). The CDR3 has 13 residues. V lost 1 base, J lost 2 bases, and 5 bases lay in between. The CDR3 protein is CAWSGGTNEKLFF. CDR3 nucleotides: TGTGCCTGGAGTGGAGGGACTAATGAAAAACTGTTTTTT.

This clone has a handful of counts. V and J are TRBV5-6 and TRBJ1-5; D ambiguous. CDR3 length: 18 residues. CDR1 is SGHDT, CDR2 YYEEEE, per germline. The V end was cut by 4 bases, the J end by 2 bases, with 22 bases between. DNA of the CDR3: TGTGCCAGCAGCCAGACGCTCGTGGGGAGTCTGGGCAATCAGCCCCAGCATTTT. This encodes CASSQTLVGSLGNQPQHF. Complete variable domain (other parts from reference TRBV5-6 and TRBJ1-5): DAGVTQSPTHLIKTRGQQVTLRCSPKSGHDTVSWYQQALGQGPQFIFQYYEEEERQRGNFPDRFSGHQFPNYSSELNVNALLLGDSALYLCASSQTLVGSLGNQPQHFGDGTRLSIL.

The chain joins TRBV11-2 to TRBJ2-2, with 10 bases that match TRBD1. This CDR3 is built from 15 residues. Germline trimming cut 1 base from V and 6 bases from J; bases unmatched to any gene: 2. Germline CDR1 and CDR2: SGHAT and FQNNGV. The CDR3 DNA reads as TGTGCCAGCAGCTTAGGACAGGGGGCTTCCGGGGAGCTGTTTTTT. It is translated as CASSLGQGASGELFF.

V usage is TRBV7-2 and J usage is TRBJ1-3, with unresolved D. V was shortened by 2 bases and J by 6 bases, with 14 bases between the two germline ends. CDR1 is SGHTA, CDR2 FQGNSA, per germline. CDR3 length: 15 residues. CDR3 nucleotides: TGTGCCAGCAGCTTAAACCGAGGTCTCGAAAACACCATATATTTT. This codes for CASSLNRGLENTIYF.

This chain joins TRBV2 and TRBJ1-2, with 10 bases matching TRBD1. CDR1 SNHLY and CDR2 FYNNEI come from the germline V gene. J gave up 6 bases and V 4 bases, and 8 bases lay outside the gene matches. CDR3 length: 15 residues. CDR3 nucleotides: TGTGCCAGCAGTGCCCTGACAGGGGGCGGAAATGGCTACACCTTC. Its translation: CASSALTGGGNGYTF.

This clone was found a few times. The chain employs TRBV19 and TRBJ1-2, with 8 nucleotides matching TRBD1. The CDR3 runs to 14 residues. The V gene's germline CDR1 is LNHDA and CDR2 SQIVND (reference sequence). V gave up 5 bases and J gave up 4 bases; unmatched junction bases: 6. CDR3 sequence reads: CASSGQGGSYGYTF. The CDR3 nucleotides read TGTGCCAGTAGTGGACAGGGAGGATCCTATGGCTACACCTTC.

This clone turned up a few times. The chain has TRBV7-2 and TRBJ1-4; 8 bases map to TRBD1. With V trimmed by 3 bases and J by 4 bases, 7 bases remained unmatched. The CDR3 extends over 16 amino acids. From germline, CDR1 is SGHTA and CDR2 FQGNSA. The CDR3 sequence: CASSFFPTGDNEKLFF. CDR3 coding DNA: TGTGCCAGCAGCTTTTTCCCGACAGGGGATAATGAAAAACTGTTTTTT.

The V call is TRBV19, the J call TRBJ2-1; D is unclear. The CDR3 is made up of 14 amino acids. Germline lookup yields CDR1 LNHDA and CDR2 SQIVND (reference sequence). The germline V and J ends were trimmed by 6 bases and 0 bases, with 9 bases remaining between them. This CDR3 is CASRTRSSYNEQFF. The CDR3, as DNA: TGTGCCAGTAGAACTCGGAGCTCCTACAATGAGCAGTTCTTC. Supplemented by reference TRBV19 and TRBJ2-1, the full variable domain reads DGGITQSPKYLFRKEGQNVTLSCEQNLNHDAMYWYRQDPGQGLRLIYYSQIVNDFQKGDIAEGYSVSREKKESFPLTVTSAQKNPTAFYLCASRTRSSYNEQFFGPGTRLTVL.

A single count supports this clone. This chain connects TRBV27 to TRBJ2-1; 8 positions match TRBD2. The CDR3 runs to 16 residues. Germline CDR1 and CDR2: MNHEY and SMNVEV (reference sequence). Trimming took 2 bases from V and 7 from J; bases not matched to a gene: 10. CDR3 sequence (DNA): TGTGCCAGCAGTTTAATTAGGGGCGGGGGGCCTAATGAGCAGTTCTTC. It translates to CASSLIRGGGPNEQFF.

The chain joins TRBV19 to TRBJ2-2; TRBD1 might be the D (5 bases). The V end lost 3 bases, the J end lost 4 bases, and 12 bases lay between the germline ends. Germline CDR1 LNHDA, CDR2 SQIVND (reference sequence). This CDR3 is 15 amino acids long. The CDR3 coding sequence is TGTGCCAGTAGTATTGGCAGGGCCTTCACCGGGGAGCTGTTTTTT. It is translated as CASSIGRAFTGELFF.

The CDR3 nucleotides are TGTGCCAGCAGCCAGACAGGGGAAGCTAACTATGGCTACACCTTC. Residues: CASSQTGEANYGYTF. The V call is TRBV4-2, the J call TRBJ1-2; 8 bases line up with TRBD1. Germline CDR1 and CDR2: LGHNA and YNFKEQ. The CDR3 spans 15 residues. V was pared by 3 bases and J by 0 bases, with 3 bases of the junction left unmatched.

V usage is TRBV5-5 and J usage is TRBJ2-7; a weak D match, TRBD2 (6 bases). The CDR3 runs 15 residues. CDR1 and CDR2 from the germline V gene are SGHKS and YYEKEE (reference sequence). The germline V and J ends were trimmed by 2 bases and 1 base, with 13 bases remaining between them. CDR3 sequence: CASSFWRAGSYEQYF. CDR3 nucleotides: TGTGCCAGCAGCTTCTGGAGGGCGGGGTCCTACGAGCAGTACTTC.

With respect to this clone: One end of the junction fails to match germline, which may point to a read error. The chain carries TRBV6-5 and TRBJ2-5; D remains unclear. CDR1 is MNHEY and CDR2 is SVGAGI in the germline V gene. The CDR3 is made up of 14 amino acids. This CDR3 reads CASSLGLNQETQYF. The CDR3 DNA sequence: TGTGCCAGCAGCCTTGGTCTTAACCAGGAGACCCAGTACTTC.